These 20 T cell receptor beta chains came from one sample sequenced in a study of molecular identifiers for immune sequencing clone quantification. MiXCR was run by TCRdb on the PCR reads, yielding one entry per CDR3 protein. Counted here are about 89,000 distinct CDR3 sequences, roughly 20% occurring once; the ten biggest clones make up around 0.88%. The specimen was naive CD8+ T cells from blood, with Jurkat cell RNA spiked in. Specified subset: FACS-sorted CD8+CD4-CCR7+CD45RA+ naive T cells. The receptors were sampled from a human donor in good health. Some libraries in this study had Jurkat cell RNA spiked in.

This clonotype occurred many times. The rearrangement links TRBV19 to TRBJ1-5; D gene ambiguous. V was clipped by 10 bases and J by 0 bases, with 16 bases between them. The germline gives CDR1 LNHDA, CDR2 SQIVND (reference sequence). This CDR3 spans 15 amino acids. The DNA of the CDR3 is TGTGCCACCCAAGTGGCAGGTCGTAGCAATCAGCCCCAGCATTTT. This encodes CATQVAGRSNQPQHF.

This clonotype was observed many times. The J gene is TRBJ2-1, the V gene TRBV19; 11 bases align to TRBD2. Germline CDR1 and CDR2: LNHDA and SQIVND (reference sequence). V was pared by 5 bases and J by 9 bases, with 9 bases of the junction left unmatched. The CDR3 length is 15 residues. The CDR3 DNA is TGTGCCAGTAGTGCGACTAGCGGGGTTTGGGGTGAGCAGTTCTTC. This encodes CASSATSGVWGEQFF.

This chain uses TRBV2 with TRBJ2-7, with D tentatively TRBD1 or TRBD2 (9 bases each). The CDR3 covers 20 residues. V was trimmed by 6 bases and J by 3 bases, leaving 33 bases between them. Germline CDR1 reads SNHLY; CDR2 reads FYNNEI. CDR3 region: CASSAQPGQGSLAGFYEQYF. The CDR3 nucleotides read TGTGCCAGCAGCGCGCAACCGGGACAGGGAAGCCTAGCGGGATTCTACGAGCAGTACTTC. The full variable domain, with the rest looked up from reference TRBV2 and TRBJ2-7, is EPEVTQTPSHQVTQMGQEVILRCVPISNHLYFYWYRQILGQKVEFLVSFYNNEISEKSEIFDDQFSVERPDGSNFTLKIRSTKLEDSAMYFCASSAQPGQGSLAGFYEQYFGPGTRLTVT.

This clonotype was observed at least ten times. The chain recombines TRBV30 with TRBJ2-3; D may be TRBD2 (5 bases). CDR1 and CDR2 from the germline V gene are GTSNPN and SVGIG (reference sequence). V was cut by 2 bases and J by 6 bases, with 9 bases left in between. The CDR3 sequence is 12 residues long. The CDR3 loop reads CAWSRGSDTQYF. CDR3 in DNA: TGTGCCTGGAGTCGGGGTAGCGATACGCAGTATTTT.

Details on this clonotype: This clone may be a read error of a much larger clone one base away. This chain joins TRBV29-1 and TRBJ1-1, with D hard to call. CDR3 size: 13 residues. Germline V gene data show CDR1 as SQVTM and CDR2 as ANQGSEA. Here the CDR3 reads CSVPMDGNTKAFF. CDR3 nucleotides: TGCAGCGTCCCTATGGACGGGAACACTAAAGCTTTCTTT.

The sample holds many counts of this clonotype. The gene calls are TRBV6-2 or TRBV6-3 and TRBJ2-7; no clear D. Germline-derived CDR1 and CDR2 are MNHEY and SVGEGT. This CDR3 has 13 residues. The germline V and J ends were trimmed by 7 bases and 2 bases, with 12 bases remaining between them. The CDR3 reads CASNENLAYEQYF. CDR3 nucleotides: TGTGCCAGCAATGAGAACCTCGCCTACGAGCAGTACTTC.

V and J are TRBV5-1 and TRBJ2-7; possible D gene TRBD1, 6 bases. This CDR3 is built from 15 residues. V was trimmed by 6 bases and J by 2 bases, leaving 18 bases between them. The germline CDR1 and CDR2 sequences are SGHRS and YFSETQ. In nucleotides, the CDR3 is TGCGCCAGCACCTCAGGGACAAGCTCCACCTACGAGCAGTACTTC. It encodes CASTSGTSSTYEQYF.

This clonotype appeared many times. CDR3 DNA: TGTGCCAGCAGTTCCAGGACCCTCCTAGTTAACAATCAGCCCCAGCATTTT. Amino acids: CASSSRTLLVNNQPQHF. This chain connects TRBV6-2 or TRBV6-3 to TRBJ1-5; D remains unclear. CDR3 length equals 17 residues. Trimming took 4 bases from V and 3 from J, leaving 19 bases between them. Germline V lookup: CDR1 MNHEY, CDR2 SVGEGT.

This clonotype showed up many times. CDR3 nucleotides: TGCGCCAGCAGCTTGTCGCGGGGGACTGGAAACACCATATATTTT. This sequence encodes CASSLSRGTGNTIYF. The chain combines TRBV5-1 with TRBJ1-3; tentatively, D is TRBD1 (5 bases). The CDR3 extends over 15 amino acids. CDR1 is SGHRS, CDR2 YFSETQ, per germline. V shed 1 base and J shed 2 bases, with 10 bases lying between them.

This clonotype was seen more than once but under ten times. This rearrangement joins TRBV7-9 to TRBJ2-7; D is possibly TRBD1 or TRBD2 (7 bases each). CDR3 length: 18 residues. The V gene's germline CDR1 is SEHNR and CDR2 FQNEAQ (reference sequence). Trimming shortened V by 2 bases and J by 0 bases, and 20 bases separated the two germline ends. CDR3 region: CASSLPLGGTAISYEQYF. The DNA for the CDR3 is TGTGCCAGCAGCTTACCATTGGGGGGGACAGCGATCTCCTACGAGCAGTACTTC.

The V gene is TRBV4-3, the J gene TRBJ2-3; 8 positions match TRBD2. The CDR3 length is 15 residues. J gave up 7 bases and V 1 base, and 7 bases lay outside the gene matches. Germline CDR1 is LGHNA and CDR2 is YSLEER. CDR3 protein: CASSQVRAGVYTQYF. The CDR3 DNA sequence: TGCGCCAGCAGCCAAGTACGAGCGGGGGTATATACGCAGTATTTT.

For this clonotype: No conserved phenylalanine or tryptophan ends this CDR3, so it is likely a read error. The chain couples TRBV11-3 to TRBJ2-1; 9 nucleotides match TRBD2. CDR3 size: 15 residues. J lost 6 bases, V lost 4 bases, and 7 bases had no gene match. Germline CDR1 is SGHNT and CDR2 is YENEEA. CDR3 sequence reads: CASSSRLADCNEQFL. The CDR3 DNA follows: TGTGCCAGCAGCTCTCGACTAGCGGACTGCAATGAGCAGTTCCTC.

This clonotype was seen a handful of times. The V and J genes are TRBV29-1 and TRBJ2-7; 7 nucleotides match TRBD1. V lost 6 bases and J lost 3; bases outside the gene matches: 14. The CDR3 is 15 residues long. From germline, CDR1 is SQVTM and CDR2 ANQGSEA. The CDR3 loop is CSVKGQDQSHYEQYF. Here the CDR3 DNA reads TGCAGCGTCAAAGGACAGGACCAGAGCCACTACGAGCAGTACTTC.

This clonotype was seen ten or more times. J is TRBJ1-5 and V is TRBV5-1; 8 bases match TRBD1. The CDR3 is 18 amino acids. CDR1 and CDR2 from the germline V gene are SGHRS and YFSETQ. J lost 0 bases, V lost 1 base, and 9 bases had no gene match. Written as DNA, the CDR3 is TGCGCCAGCAGCTTGAAGGGGGACAGGCTGTATAGCAATCAGCCCCAGCATTTT. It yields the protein CASSLKGDRLYSNQPQHF.

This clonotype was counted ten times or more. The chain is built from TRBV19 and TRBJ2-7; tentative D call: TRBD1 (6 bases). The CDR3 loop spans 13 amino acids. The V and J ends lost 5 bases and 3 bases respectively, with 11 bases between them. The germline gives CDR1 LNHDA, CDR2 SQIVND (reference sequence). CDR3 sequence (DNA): TGTGCCAGTAGTCCACAGGACAGCTACGAGCAGTACTTC. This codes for CASSPQDSYEQYF.

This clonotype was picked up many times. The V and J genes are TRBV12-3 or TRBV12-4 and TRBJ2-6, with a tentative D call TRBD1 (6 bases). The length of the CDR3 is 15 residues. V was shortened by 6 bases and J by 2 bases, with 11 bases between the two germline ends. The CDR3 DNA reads TGTGCCAGCAGCTCGAACAGGGCTGGGGCCAACGTCCTGACTTTC. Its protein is CASSSNRAGANVLTF.

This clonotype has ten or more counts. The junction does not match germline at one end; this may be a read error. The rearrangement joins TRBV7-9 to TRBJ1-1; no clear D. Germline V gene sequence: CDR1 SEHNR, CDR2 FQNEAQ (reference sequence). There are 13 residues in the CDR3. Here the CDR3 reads CAGSLIVKDEAFF. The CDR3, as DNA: TGTGCCGGCAGCTTAATAGTTAAGGATGAAGCTTTCTTT.

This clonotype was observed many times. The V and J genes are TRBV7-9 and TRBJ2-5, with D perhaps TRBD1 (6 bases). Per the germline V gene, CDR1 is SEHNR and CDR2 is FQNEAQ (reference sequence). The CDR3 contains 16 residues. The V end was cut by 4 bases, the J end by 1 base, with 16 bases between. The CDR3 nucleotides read TGTGCCAGCAGCTCCAGACAGGTCGGCCCCCAAGAGACCCAGTACTTC. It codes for CASSSRQVGPQETQYF.

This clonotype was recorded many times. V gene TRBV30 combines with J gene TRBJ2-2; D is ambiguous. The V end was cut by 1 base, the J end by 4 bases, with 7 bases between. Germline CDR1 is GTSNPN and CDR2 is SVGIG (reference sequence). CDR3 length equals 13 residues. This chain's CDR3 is CAWSELATGELFF. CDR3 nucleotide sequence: TGTGCCTGGAGTGAGCTGGCCACCGGGGAGCTGTTTTTT.

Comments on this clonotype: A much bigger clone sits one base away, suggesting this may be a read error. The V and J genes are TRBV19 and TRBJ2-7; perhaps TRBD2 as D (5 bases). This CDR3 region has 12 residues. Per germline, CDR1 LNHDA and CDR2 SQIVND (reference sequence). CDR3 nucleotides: TGTGCCAATAGTAACGGACTGGACGAGCAGTACTTC. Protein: CANSNGLDEQYF.